This entry lists 8 T cell receptor beta chains sequenced from one sample in a study of blood T cell repertoires in COVID-19. This table comes from immunoSEQ multiplex PCR, and its TCRdb copy is limited to in-frame clones, with some not included. Found here are 170,000 or so clones, around 85% of them singletons; the top ten hold roughly 6.2%. The sample consisted of PBMCs or T cells enriched from blood (not recorded which). These receptors all come from a middle-aged man who had recovered from COVID-19.

This clone was detected only a few times. This rearrangement joins TRBV5-4 to TRBJ1-1, with D perhaps matching TRBD1 (6 bases). V was trimmed by 2 bases and J by 0 bases, leaving 8 bases between them. The length of the CDR3 is 14 residues. Germline V gene data show CDR1 as SGHNT and CDR2 as YYREEE (reference sequence). The CDR3 sequence is CASSFQGLNTEAFF. In DNA form, the CDR3 reads TGTGCCAGCAGCTTCCAGGGGCTGAACACTGAAGCTTTCTTT.

This chain joins TRBV7-6 and TRBJ1-6; perhaps TRBD1 as D (5 bases). V was trimmed by 6 bases and J by 8 bases, leaving 20 bases between them. Per germline, CDR1 SGHVS and CDR2 FNYEAQ. The CDR3 totals 16 residues. Here the CDR3 reads CASSHHPNDRDSPLHF. The CDR3 region has the DNA TGTGCCAGCAGTCACCACCCCAATGACAGAGATTCACCCCTCCACTTT.

The chain joins TRBV3-1 (or the pseudogene TRBV3-2) to TRBJ2-7, with TRBD2 as a possible D gene (5 bases). This CDR3 spans 14 amino acids. Germline CDR1 and CDR2: LGHDT and YNNKEL (reference sequence). The V end lost 5 bases, the J end lost 2 bases, and 13 bases lay between the germline ends. CDR3 in DNA: TGTGCCAGCAGCTCCACTAGGGTCCCCTACGAGCAGTACTTC. This codes for CASSSTRVPYEQYF.

V usage is TRBV7-9 and J usage is TRBJ2-1; 8 bases line up with TRBD1. This CDR3 comprises 16 residues. V was pared by 5 bases and J by 4 bases, with 10 bases of the junction left unmatched. Germline V gene lookup returns CDR1 SEHNR and CDR2 FQNEAQ (reference sequence). CDR3 residues: CASSPRTGLSYNEQFF. Here the CDR3 DNA reads TGTGCCAGCAGCCCTCGGACAGGGTTGAGTTACAATGAGCAGTTCTTC.

This chain links TRBV12-5 with TRBJ2-2; TRBD2 matches 8 bases. Germline V lookup: CDR1 LGHNT, CDR2 FRNRAP. This CDR3 contains 16 residues. V shed 6 bases, J shed 4 bases, and the junction held 10 bases outside the gene matches. The CDR3 reads CASGPGVAGPTGELFF. The CDR3 DNA is TGTGCTAGTGGCCCCGGGGTAGCGGGACCCACCGGGGAGCTGTTTTTT.

The rearrangement uses TRBV27 and TRBJ2-7, with 7 positions matching TRBD2. Germline values: CDR1 MNHEY, CDR2 SMNVEV (reference sequence). Losses at the gene ends were 2 bases for V and 3 bases for J; bases not matched to a gene: 1. CDR3 length: 13 residues. DNA for the CDR3: TGTGCCAGCAGTTTAGGACTAGACTACGAGCAGTACTTC. Translating it yields CASSLGLDYEQYF.

The chain joins TRBV9 to TRBJ1-3, with 8 positions matching TRBD1. From germline, CDR1 is SGDLS and CDR2 YYNGEE. The CDR3 sequence is 16 residues long. Trimming took 3 bases from V and 4 from J; bases not matched to a gene: 9. The CDR3 nucleotides read TGTGCCAGCAGCGATGATCGGACAGGGAAAGGAAACACCATATATTTT. Its protein product is CASSDDRTGKGNTIYF.

The CDR3 spells CASSPNTHQPQHF. The CDR3 nucleotides read TGTGCCAGCAGCCCTAATACACATCAGCCCCAGCATTTT. V usage is TRBV6-2 or TRBV6-3 and J usage is TRBJ1-5, with D unresolved. The CDR3 has 13 amino acids. Trimming took off 6 bases at V and 5 bases at J, with 11 bases between the two ends. CDR1 is MNHEY, CDR2 SVGEGT, per germline.